In its sample, the clone carrying this TCR beta chain was seen a few times. Its antigen remains unidentified. This sample is drawn from a study of T cells in Graves' hyperthyroidism and ophthalmopathy. Study results and caveats: In the blood, most expanded thyroid clonotypes above 0.001 appeared as well. Model predictions of ophthalmopathy came a median approximately 6 months before onset.

From germline, CDR1 is GTSNPN and CDR2 SVGIG (reference sequence). The CDR3 runs to 16 residues. V lost 2 bases to trimming and J lost 2 bases; unmatched junction nucleotides: 5. An absence of ophthalmopathy progression within 18 months meant stable Graves' hyperthyroidism. Hyperthyroidism in the patients, aged 18 to 65, was newly diagnosed and under 2 months in duration. Amplification targeted TCR beta CDR3 regions from RNA transcripts. The HTBI primer set was used in a first-round RT-PCR of the TCR CDR3. TCRdb used MiXCR to reprocess the multiplex PCR reads, holding one entry per CDR3 protein. The data hold around 290,000 distinct CDR3 sequences, with roughly an eighth observed a single time.

The receptor was derived from a woman in her forties with Graves' hyperthyroidism. The chain links TRBV30 to TRBJ2-7, with 14 bases identical to TRBD2. Sequencing was performed on blood. CDR3 sequence (DNA): TGTGCCTGGAGTCCACAGGGACTAGCGGGAGCCTACGAGCAGTACTTC. Protein: CAWSPQGLAGAYEQYF.